This TCR beta chain derives from a study of shared clonotypes between healthy human individuals. Overall study results and limits: About 5% of naive CD4 clonotypes were shared across a handful of donors. What naive subsets generally showed was a larger estimated richness than memory subsets showed. Sampling included only blood; tissue repertoires likely differ.

Turning to this clone: What it binds is not known.

An assay was performed, and its level was deep. Data came from immunoSEQ multiplex PCR; TCRdb stores just in-frame clones and leaves some out. The sample has more than 550,000 clones, about 92% seen once. CD45RO-negative cells were positively selected for CCR7, leaving out terminally differentiated effector memory CD45RA+ cells. This sequence was found in a man aged 25 to 40 in good health. Sequenced sample: naive CD8+ T cells sorted from blood.

CDR3 protein: CASSTSQGAGELFF. As DNA, the CDR3 is TGTGCCAGTAGTACATCCCAGGGGGCCGGGGAGCTGTTTTTT. V and J are TRBV19 and TRBJ2-2; 7 bases fit TRBD1. V gave up 4 bases and J gave up 6 bases; unmatched junction bases: 5. CDR3 size: 14 residues. Per germline, CDR1 LNHDA and CDR2 SQIVND (reference sequence).